This T cell receptor beta chain originates from a study of T cells after yellow fever vaccination. Findings and limits, study-wide: The study found a weaker secondary response that peaked faster, day 5 versus 15. Bulk-population clonotypes that are abundant could appear as contaminants in FACS-sorted repertoires.

Trimming removed 5 bases from V and 5 bases from J; junction bases left unmatched: 12. Germline loops: CDR1 MNHEY, CDR2 SVGEGT. The CDR3 is made up of 15 amino acids. This clonotype has just a few counts. As yet, its antigen is unknown. TCRdb re-called the 5' RACE reads with MiXCR, one entry per CDR3 protein. The profile shows approximately 110,000 distinct CDR3 sequences, approximately 8.4% of them singletons. This sequence joins TRBV6-2 or TRBV6-3 and TRBJ2-7; TRBD2 matches at 7 bases. The input for sequencing was CD8+ T cells sorted from PBMCs, taken 45 days after the yellow fever booster vaccination. This TCR came from a man between 25 and 39 years old who received the YFV17D yellow fever vaccine. This CDR3 is CASSALATLWDEQYF. The DNA for the CDR3 is TGTGCCAGCAGTGCACTAGCGACGTTGTGGGACGAGCAGTACTTC.